The next 2 T cell receptor beta chains were all read from a single sample in a study of blood T cell repertoires in COVID-19. Sequencing was performed with immunoSEQ multiplex PCR; in TCRdb, only in-frame clones are kept and a portion is missing. The top ten hold approximately 9.3% of the sample, which has about 330,000 clones, about 87% seen once. Sequencing was performed on peripheral blood. The receptor set was obtained from a man under 40 with COVID-19, enrolled during active disease.

V usage is TRBV10-3 and J usage is TRBJ2-7, with D perhaps matching TRBD1 (5 bases). This CDR3 comprises 14 residues. Germline V CDR1 and CDR2: ENHRY, SYGVKD. Deletions cut 0 bases from V and 2 bases from J, with 8 bases between. For the CDR3, the DNA is TGTGCCATCAGTGAGTCGCCAGGGACCTACGAGCAGTACTTC. It encodes CAISESPGTYEQYF.

The chain uses TRBV19 and TRBJ2-2, with D maybe TRBD1 (5 bases). CDR3 length: 14 amino acids. From germline, CDR1 is LNHDA and CDR2 SQIVND (reference sequence). With 4 bases removed from V and 4 bases from J, the gap between germline ends came to 10 bases. Written as DNA, the CDR3 is TGTGCCAGTAGTAACCAGGGCGCCACCGGGGAGCTGTTTTTT. This codes for CASSNQGATGELFF.